This T cell receptor (beta chain) is from a study of OX40 agonist ivuxolimab in advanced cancers. As for the study more broadly: The costimulatory receptor OX40 (CD134) was targeted by ivuxolimab, a fully human IgG2 agonistic monoclonal antibody. Partial responses were achieved by three dose-escalation patients, of whom one had hepatocellular carcinoma and two had cutaneous melanoma. In the dose-escalation cohort, roughly four fifths of patients were male, and the mean age was approximately 60 years, with a range of 23 to 79. The paper covers the monotherapy dose-escalation part of the phase I ivuxolimab trial, which included N of about 50 patients. The purpose of peripheral TCRbeta sequencing was to test whether ivuxolimab changed TCR sequence diversity and led to clonal T-cell expansion. Intravenous ivuxolimab was administered to patients every 2 weeks at six dose levels: 0.01, 0.1, 0.3, 1.5, 3 and 10 mg/kg. Of the approximately 50 patients in dose escalation, about 20 had hepatocellular carcinoma, about 15 had melanoma, 9 had renal cell carcinoma and 9 had head and neck cancer. Prior anti-PD-1, anti-PD-L1 or anti-CTLA-4 therapy was permitted, and approximately 40% of dose-escalation patients had received checkpoint inhibitors. Broad study findings and their caveats: Partial responders in the 0.1-3.0 mg/kg groups had among the lowest normalized peripheral clonal expansion, especially among CD8+ T cells. The antigen specificity of the peripheral T cells that underwent clonal expansion was not determined. At doses from 0.1 to 3.0 mg/kg, clonal expansion was seen in both CD4+ and CD8+ blood T cells between baseline and week 6. After ivuxolimab, CD8+ T cells had more expanded clones than CD4+ T cells on average. Low levels of normalized T-cell clonal expansion were also shown by some nonresponding patients.

Cut back by 3 bases and 3 bases, the V and J ends lie 9 bases apart. Including cysteine and phenylalanine, the CDR3 has 15 amino acids. Solely the CDR3 DNA is kept, with 45 bases framed from the first base. The germline V gene encodes CDR1 MDHEN and CDR2 SYDVKM. To sequence the TCRbeta CDR3 region, genomic DNA was isolated from the sorted cells. The immunoSEQ Assay was used for sequencing of TCRbeta CDR3 regions. Held by TCRdb, this immuneACCESS table contains in-frame sequences only and omits some clones. Under half of the omission traces to an unresolved V gene where checked; the cause of the rest is unknown. The sample data list roughly 36,000 clones, and about 84% of these were observed just once. 21% of the sample is held by the ten biggest clonotypes. Note on this clone: No cognate antigen has been identified for it. Per-base quality was not reported, and no clone a single base away is much larger than it.

Patients with autoimmune disease history or receiving systemic immunosuppression were excluded from the trial. Peripheral blood for TCR sequencing was drawn from every dose cohort at baseline, at cycle 4 day 1 and at cycle 7 day 1. Samples were obtained from an open-label, multicenter, first-in-human phase I dose-escalation trial of ivuxolimab. Adults with locally advanced or metastatic melanoma, renal cell, hepatocellular, or head and neck squamous cell carcinoma were enrolled in the trial. CD4+ and CD8+ T cells were sorted separately from peripheral blood before TCR sequencing. This sample comprised CD4+ or CD8+ T cells sorted from blood, obtained in a trial of the OX40 agonist ivuxolimab. The V gene is TRBV28 and the J gene is TRBJ2-6; a confident D gene designation cannot be given. This clonotype was obtained from an adult with an advanced solid tumor such as melanoma, head and neck, liver or kidney cancer. The DNA reads TGTGCCAGCAGTTTGACGGGCTATGGGGCCAACGTCCTGACTTTC. Its coded protein is CASSLTGYGANVLTF.